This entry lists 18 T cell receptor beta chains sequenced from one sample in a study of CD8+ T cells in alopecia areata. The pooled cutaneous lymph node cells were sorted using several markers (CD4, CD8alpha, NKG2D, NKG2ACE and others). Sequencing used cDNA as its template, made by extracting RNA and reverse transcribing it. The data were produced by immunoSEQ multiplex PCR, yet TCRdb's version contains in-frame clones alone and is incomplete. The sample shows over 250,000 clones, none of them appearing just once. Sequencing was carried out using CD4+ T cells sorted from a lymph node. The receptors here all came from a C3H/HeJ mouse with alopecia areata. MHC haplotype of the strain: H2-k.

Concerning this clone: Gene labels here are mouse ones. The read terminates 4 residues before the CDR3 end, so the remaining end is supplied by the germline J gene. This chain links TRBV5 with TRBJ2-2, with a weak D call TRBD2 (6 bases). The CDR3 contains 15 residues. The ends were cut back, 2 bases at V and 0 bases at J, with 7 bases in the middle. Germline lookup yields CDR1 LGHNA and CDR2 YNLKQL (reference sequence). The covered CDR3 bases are TGTGCCAGCAGCCAACTGGGGACAAACACCGGG. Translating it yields CASSQLGTNTG. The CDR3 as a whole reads CASSQLGTNTGQLYF.

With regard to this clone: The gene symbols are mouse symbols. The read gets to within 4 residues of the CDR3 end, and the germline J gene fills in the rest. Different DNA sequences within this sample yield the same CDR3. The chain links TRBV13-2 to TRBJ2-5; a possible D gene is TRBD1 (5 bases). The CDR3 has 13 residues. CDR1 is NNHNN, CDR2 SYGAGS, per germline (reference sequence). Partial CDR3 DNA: TGTGCCAGCGGTGACGCAGGGAAAGAC. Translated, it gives CASGDAGKD. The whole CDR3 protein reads CASGDAGKDTQYF.

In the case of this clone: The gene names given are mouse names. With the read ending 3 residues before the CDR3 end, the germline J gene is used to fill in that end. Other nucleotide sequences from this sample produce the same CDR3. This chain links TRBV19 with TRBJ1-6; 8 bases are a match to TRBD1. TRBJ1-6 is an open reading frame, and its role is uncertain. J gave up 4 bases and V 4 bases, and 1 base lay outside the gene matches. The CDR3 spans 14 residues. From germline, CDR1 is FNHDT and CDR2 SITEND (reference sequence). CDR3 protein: CASSRTGYNSPLYF. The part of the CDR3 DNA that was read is TGTGCCAGCAGTCGGACAGGGTATAATTCGCCC.

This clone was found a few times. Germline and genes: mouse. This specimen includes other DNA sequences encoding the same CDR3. The CDR3 bases that were read are TGTGCCAGCAGCCCGACAGGGGGGGGCACCGGG. This translates into CASSPTGGGTG. The full CDR3 is CASSPTGGGTGQLYF. The V gene is TRBV5, the J gene TRBJ2-2; 9 nucleotides line up with TRBD1. The CDR3 is cut off 4 residues early in the read; its end comes from the germline J gene. The CDR3 has 15 residues. Germline-derived CDR1 and CDR2 are LGHNA and YNLKQL (reference sequence). With V trimmed by 4 bases and J by 4 bases, 4 bases remained unmatched.

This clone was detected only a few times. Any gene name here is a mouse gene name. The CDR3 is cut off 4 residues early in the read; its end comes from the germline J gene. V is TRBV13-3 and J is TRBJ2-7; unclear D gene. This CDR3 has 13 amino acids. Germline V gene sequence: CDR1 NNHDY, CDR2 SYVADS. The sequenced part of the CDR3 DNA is TGTGCCAGCAGTGATGACAGAAAATAT. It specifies CASSDDRKY. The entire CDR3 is CASSDDRKYEQYF.

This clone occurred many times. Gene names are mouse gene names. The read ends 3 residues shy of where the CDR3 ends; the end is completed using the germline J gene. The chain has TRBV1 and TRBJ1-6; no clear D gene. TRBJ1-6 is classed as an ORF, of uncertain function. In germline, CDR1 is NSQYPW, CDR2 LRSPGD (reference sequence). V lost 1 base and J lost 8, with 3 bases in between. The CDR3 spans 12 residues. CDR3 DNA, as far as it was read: TGCACCTGCAGTGCAGGGGATTCGCCC. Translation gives CTCSAGDSP. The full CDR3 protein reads CTCSAGDSPLYF.

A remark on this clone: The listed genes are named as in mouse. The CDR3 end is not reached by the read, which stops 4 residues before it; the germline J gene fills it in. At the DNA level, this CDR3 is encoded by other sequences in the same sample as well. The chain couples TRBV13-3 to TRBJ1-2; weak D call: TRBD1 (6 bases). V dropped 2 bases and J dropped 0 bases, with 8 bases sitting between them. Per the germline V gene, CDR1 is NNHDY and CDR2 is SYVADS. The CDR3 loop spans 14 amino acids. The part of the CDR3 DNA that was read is TGTGCCAGCAGTGAAGGGGGAACAAACTCC. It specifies CASSEGGTNS. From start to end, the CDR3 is CASSEGGTNSDYTF.

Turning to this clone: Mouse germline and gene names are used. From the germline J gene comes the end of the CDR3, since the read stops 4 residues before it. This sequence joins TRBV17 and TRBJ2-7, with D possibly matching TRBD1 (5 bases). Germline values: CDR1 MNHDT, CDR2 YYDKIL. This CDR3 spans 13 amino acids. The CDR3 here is CASSRSQGYEQYF. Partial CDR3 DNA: TGTGCTAGCAGTAGAAGTCAGGGTTAT.

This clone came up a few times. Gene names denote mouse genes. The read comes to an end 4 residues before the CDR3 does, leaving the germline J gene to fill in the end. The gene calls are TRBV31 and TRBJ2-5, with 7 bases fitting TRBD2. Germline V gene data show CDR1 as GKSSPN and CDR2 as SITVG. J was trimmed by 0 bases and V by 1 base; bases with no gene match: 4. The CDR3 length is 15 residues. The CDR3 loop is CAWSPLGNNQDTQYF. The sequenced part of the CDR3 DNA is TGTGCCTGGAGTCCACTGGGGAATAACCAAGAC.

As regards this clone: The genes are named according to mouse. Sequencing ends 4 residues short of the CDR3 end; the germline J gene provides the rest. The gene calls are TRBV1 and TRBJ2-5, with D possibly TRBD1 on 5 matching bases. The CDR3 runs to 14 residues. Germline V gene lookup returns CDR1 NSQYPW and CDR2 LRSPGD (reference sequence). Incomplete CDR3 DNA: TGCACCTGCAGTGCCCAGGGTCGGAGGGAC. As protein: CTCSAQGRRD. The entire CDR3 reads CTCSAQGRRDTQYF.

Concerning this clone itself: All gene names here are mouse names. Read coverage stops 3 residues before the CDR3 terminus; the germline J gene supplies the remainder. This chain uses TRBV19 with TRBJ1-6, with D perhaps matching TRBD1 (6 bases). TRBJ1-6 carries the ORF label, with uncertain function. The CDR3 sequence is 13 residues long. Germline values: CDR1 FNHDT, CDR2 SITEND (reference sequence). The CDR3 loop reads CARRDKHNSPLYF. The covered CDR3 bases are TGTGCACGGAGGGACAAACATAATTCGCCC.

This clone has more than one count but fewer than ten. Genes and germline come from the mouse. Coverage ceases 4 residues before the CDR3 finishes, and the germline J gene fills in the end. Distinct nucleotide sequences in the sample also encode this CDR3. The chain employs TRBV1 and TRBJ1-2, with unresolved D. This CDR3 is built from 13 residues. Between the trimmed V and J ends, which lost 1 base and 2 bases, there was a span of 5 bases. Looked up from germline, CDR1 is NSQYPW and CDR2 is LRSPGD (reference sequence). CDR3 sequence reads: CTCSAGGNSDYTF. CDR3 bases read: TGCACCTGCAGTGCAGGAGGGAACTCC.

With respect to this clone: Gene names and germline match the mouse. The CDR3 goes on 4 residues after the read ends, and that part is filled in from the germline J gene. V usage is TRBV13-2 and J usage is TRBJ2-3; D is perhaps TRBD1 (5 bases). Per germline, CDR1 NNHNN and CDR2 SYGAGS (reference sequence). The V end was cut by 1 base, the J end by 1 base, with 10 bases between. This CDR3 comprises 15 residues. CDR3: CASGDRTQGAETLYF. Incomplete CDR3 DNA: TGTGCCAGCGGTGATAGGACACAGGGTGCAGAA.

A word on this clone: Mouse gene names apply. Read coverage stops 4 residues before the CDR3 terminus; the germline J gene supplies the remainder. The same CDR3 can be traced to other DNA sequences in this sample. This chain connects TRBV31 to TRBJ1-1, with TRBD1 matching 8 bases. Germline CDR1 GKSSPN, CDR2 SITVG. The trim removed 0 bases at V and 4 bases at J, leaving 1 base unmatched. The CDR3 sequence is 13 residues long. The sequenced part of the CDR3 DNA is TGTGCCTGGAGTCTACAGGGGGGCACA. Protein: CAWSLQGGT. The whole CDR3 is CAWSLQGGTEVFF.

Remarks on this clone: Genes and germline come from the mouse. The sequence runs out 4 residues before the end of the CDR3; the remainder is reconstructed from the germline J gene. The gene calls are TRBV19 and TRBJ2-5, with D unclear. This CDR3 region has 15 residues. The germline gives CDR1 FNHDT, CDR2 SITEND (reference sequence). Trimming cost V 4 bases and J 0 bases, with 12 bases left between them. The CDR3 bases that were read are TGTGCCAGCAGTCCCAGACATCTTAACCAAGAC. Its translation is CASSPRHLNQD. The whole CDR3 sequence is CASSPRHLNQDTQYF.

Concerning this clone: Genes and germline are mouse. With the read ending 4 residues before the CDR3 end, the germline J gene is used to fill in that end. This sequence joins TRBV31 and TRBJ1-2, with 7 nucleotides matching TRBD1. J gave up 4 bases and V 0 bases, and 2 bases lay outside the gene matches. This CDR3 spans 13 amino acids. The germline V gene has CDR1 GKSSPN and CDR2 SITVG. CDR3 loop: CAWSLQGPSDYTF. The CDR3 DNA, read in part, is TGTGCCTGGAGTCTACAGGGGCCCTCC.

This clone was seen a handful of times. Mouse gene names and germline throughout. The DNA read from the CDR3 is TGTGCCTGGAGTCTATCTGGGGTCCAAGAC. Translating gives CAWSLSGVQD. The whole CDR3 reads CAWSLSGVQDTQYF. The gene calls are TRBV31 and TRBJ2-5; possible D gene TRBD2, 6 bases. The CDR3 extends 4 residues past the end of the read, so its final part is completed from the germline J gene. Per germline, CDR1 GKSSPN and CDR2 SITVG. The V end lost 0 bases, the J end lost 2 bases, and 9 bases lay between the germline ends. The CDR3 sequence is 14 residues long.

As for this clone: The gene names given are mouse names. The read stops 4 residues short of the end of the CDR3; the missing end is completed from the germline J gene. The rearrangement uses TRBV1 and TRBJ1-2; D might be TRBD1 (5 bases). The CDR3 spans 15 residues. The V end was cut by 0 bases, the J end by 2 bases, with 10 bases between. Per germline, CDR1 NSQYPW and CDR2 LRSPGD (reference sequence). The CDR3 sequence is CTCSADWAGNSDYTF. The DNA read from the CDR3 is TGCACCTGCAGTGCAGATTGGGCAGGGAACTCC.